Listed here is a single TCR beta chain. The record originates from a study of CD8 T cells in Susac syndrome. A quantity of roughly 0.5 to 1 ug RNA underwent reverse transcription using random hexamers. TCRdb re-called the immunoSEQ multiplex PCR reads through MiXCR, storing one row per CDR3 protein. The sample holds about 280,000 distinct CDR3 sequences, approximately 85% seen once. V lost 1 base and J lost 4, with 16 bases in between. Germline V CDR1 and CDR2: SGHVS, FQNEAQ. The CDR3 is made up of 16 amino acids. Sequences were obtained from CD8+ T cells from PBMCs. The genes are TRBV7-8 and TRBJ1-2, with D possibly TRBD1 on 5 matching bases. The receptor's source is a human donor with multiple sclerosis. The CDR3 is CASSLVGEEKLYGYTF. The CDR3 coding sequence is TGTGCCAGCAGCTTAGTGGGGGAGGAGAAGCTCTATGGCTACACCTTC.